This T cell receptor beta chain was sequenced in a study of T cell responses to AZD1222 COVID-19 vaccine. Germline CDR1 reads SEHNR; CDR2 reads FQNEAQ (reference sequence). Trimming left V 5 bases short and J 3 bases short, with 13 bases between. This CDR3 has 14 amino acids. Study-wide results and caveats: Repertoires were obtained only post-peak T cell response. The sample set comprised mostly white British donors with more females, and clonal diversity was possibly underestimated. Nearly half of unique spike-specific TCRs reportedly avoided B.1.351 and B.1.1.7 mutated regions.

Sequenced by immunoSEQ multiplex PCR; TCRdb stores in-frame clones only, minus some. The sample records approximately 170,000 clones, more than 80% being singletons. This clone turned up a few times. Its antigen remains unidentified. The sample consisted of peripheral blood, taken on day 0 of AZD1222 vaccination. The TCR comes from an adult in good health. V usage is TRBV7-9 and J usage is TRBJ1-1, with a weak D call TRBD1 (5 bases). The CDR3 bases are TGTGCCAGCAGCAGGGAGCAGGGTTACACTGAAGCTTTCTTT. Translation: CASSREQGYTEAFF.